This T cell receptor beta chain was sequenced during a study of blood T cell repertoires in COVID-19. Whole-study context: Specimens from acute and convalescent COVID-19 originated in the United States, Italy and Spain. T cells, B-cell-depleted T cells, or PBMCs supplied cDNA or gDNA.

Under the authors' procedure: Quantification of nucleated cells was approximated via reference gene primer amplification. TCRdb's table, derived via immunoSEQ multiplex PCR, lists solely in-frame clones and lacks some. V and J calls and clone size are as listed in that table; D and trimming were resolved from the DNA. The sample shows under 200,000 clones, roughly 91% of them seen only once. This CDR3 has 15 residues. V was clipped by 3 bases and J by 0 bases; unmatched bases: 4. The V gene's germline CDR1 is SGHAT and CDR2 FQDESV (reference sequence). Sequenced input: peripheral blood. This TCR was recovered from a man aged 35-49 years with active or convalescent COVID-19. This chain joins TRBV11-1 and TRBJ2-7; 8 nucleotides align to TRBD1. DNA of the CDR3: TGTGCCAGCAGCTTGGGACAGGAATTCTCCTACGAGCAGTACTTC. Amino acid sequence: CASSLGQEFSYEQYF.